These T cell receptor beta chains were read from a single sample in a study of blood T cells in healthy people across ages. In TCRdb, the 5' RACE reads were re-called with MiXCR into one record per CDR3 protein. The sample comprises over 1,500,000 distinct CDR3 sequences, about 49% of which are singletons, and 2.1% rests with the top ten. The specimen sequenced was blood. The receptor source for this set is a woman between 35 and 50 years old in good health. Both conserved end residues are part of each CDR3. Fields, in order: clone size, J gene, D gene, V gene, CDR3 protein, CDR3 DNA. A D gene is named only where the DNA matches it firmly. Clone size is shown for a subset of rows, as once, few, many or a class of expanded clone.

clone size: -
J gene: TRBJ2-7
D gene: -
V gene: TRBV6-5
CDR3 protein: CATGPGTGKGYEQYF
CDR3 DNA: TGTGCCACTGGACCGGGAACAGGGAAGGGCTACGAGCAGTACTTC

clone size: -
J gene: TRBJ2-5
D gene: -
V gene: TRBV7-8
CDR3 protein: CASSFTLGEETQYF
CDR3 DNA: TGTGCCAGCAGCTTCACGCTGGGCGAAGAGACCCAGTACTTC

clone size: -
J gene: TRBJ2-5
D gene: TRBD1
V gene: TRBV4-2
CDR3 protein: CASSHSGFGQGDNEQYF
CDR3 DNA: TGTGCCAGCAGCCACAGCGGTTTTGGACAGGGCGATAATGAGCAGTACTTC

clone size: -
J gene: TRBJ1-6
D gene: -
V gene: TRBV9
CDR3 protein: CASSVGGRHSPLHF
CDR3 DNA: TGTGCCAGCAGCGTAGGGGGTCGGCATTCACCCCTCCACTTT

clone size: -
J gene: TRBJ2-5
D gene: TRBD1
V gene: TRBV12-3/TRBV12-4
CDR3 protein: CASSIDRATFGETQYF
CDR3 DNA: TGTGCCAGCAGCATTGACAGGGCCACCTTCGGTGAGACCCAGTACTTC

clone size: once
J gene: TRBJ1-3
D gene: TRBD1
V gene: TRBV7-2
CDR3 protein: CASSLDGQGAGGNTIYF
CDR3 DNA: TGTGCCAGCAGCTTAGACGGACAGGGGGCCGGTGGAAACACCATATATTTT

clone size: few
J gene: TRBJ2-5
D gene: -
V gene: TRBV5-1
CDR3 protein: CASSLEAAKTETQYF
CDR3 DNA: TGCGCCAGCAGCTTGGAAGCAGCAAAGACAGAGACCCAGTACTTC

clone size: many
J gene: TRBJ2-5
D gene: -
V gene: TRBV7-6
CDR3 protein: CASSPFGELQETQYF
CDR3 DNA: TGTGCCAGCAGCCCATTCGGGGAATTACAAGAGACCCAGTACTTC

clone size: -
J gene: TRBJ2-1
D gene: -
V gene: TRBV15
CDR3 protein: CATSRSGASYNEQFF
CDR3 DNA: TGTGCCACCAGCAGATCCGGGGCGTCCTACAATGAGCAGTTCTTC

clone size: -
J gene: TRBJ1-2
D gene: -
V gene: TRBV28
CDR3 protein: CASRLTGRYGYTF
CDR3 DNA: TGTGCCAGCAGACTTACAGGGAGGTATGGCTACACCTTC

clone size: -
J gene: TRBJ2-5
D gene: -
V gene: TRBV6-2/TRBV6-3
CDR3 protein: CASSRVGQNLQYF
CDR3 DNA: TGTGCCAGCAGTCGAGTTGGACAGAACCTACAGTACTTC